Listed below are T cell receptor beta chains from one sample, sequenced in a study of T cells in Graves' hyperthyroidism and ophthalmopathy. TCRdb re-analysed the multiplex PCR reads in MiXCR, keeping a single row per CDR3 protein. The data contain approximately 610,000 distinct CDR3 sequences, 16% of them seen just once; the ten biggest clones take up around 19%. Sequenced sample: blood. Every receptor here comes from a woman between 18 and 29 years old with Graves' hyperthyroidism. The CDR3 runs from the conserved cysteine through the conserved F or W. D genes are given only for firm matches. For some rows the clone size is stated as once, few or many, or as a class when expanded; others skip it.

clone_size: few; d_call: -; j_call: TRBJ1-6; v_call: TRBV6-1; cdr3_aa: CASSEVVNSPLHF; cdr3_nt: TGTGCCAGCAGTGAAGTTGTTAATTCACCCCTCCACTTT
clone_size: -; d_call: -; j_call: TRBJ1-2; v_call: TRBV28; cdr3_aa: CASSRHRGGYTF; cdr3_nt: TGTGCCAGCAGCCGACACAGAGGTGGCTACACCTTC
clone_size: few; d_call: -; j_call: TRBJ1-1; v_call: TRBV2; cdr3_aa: CASSLIGTAFF; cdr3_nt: TGTGCCAGCAGTTTGATCGGGACCGCTTTCTTT
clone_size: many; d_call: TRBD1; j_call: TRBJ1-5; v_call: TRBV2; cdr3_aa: CASGQGEASNQPQHF; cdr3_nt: TGTGCCAGCGGACAGGGGGAAGCCTCCAATCAGCCCCAGCATTTT
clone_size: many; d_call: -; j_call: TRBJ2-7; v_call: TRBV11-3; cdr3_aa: CASSPTRDPREQYF; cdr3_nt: TGTGCCAGCAGTCCAACCAGGGACCCGCGAGAGCAGTACTTC
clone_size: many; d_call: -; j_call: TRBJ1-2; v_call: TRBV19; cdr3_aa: CASKRTANYGYTF; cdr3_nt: TGTGCCAGTAAGAGGACAGCCAACTATGGCTACACCTTC
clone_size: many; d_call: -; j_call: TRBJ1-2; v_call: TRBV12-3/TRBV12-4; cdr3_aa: CASILDGGWGYGYTF; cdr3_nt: TGTGCCAGCATACTGGATGGGGGCTGGGGGTATGGCTACACCTTC
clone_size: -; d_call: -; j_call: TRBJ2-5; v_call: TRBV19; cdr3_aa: CASSIGEGLGTQYF; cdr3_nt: TGTGCCAGTAGTATAGGAGAAGGCCTGGGGACCCAGTACTTC
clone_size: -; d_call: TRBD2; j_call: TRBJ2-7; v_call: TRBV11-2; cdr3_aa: CASSFGGGVGEQYF; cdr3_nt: TGTGCCAGCAGCTTCGGCGGGGGGGTCGGAGAGCAGTACTTC
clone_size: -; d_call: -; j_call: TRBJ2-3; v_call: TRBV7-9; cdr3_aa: CASSLGGFGVRDTDTQYF; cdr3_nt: TGTGCCAGCAGTCTAGGGGGTTTCGGAGTGAGGGATACAGATACGCAGTATTTT
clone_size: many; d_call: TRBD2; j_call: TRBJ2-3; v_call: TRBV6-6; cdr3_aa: CASSYASGGTDTQYF; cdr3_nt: TGTGCCAGCAGTTACGCTAGCGGGGGTACAGATACGCAGTATTTT
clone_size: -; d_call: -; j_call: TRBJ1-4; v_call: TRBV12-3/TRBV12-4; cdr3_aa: CASSFGGGGTNEKLFF; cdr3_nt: TGTGCCAGCAGTTTCGGGGGAGGTGGGACTAATGAAAAACTGTTTTTT
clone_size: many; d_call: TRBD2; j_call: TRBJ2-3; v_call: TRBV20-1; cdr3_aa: CSARDVEREGTGTQYF; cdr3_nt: TGCAGTGCTAGAGATGTCGAGCGGGAGGGCACAGGTACGCAGTATTTT
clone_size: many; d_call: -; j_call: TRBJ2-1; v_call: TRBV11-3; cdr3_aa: CASRPRSSSYNEQFF; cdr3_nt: TGTGCCAGCAGGCCCAGGTCCAGCTCCTACAATGAGCAGTTCTTC
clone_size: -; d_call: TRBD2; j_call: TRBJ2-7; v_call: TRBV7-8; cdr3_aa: CASSRGGTPYEQYF; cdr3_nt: TGTGCCAGCAGCCGCGGGGGGACCCCGTACGAGCAGTACTTC
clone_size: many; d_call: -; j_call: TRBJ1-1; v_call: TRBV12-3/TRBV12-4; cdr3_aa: CASAPREGGGTEAFF; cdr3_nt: TGTGCCAGCGCCCCTCGTGAGGGGGGCGGGACTGAAGCTTTCTTT
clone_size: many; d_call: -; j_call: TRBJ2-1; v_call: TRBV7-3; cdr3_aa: CASSPTSVDEQFF; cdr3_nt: TGTGCCAGCAGCCCGACTAGTGTGGATGAGCAGTTCTTC
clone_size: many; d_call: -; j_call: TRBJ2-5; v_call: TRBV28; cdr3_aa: CATDGARETQYF; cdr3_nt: TGTGCCACCGACGGGGCCCGGGAGACCCAGTACTTC
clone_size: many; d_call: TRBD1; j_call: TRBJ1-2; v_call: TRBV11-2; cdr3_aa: CASSYRGGYTF; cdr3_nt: TGTGCCAGCAGCTACAGGGGCGGCTACACCTTC
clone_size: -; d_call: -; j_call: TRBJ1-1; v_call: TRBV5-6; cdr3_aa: CASSKVQGYSDTEAFF; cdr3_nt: TGTGCCAGCAGTAAAGTTCAGGGGTATTCAGACACTGAAGCTTTCTTT
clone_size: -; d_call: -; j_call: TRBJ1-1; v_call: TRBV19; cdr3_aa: CASSIAHDTEAFF; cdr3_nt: TGTGCCAGTAGTATAGCCCATGACACTGAAGCTTTCTTT
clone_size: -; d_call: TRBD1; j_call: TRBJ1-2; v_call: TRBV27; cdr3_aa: CDSSLRQGAGYTF; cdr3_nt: TGTGACAGCAGCCTCCGGCAGGGGGCCGGCTACACCTTC